The T cell receptor (beta chain) described here comes from a study of T cell responses to AZD1222 COVID-19 vaccine. As for the study in general: Pooled samples include second doses given at about 4 or 12 weeks.

Generated by immunoSEQ multiplex PCR, the TCRdb table keeps only in-frame clones and is missing some. Of 75,000 to 100,000 clones in the sample, around 89% were seen once. Trimming left V 0 bases short and J 4 bases short, with 7 bases between. Germline loops: CDR1 SGHKS, CDR2 YYEKEE (reference sequence). The CDR3 contains 13 residues. The chain is built from TRBV5-5 and TRBJ1-2, with D hard to call. This TCR came from an adult in good health. Here the sequenced sample was peripheral blood, taken on day 0 of AZD1222 vaccination. The DNA of the CDR3 is TGTGCCAGCAGCTTGGAGCAGTTCTATGGCTACACCTTC. Translating it yields CASSLEQFYGYTF.